Sequencing of this T cell receptor (beta chain) was carried out in a study of T cell changes during pregnancy in multiple sclerosis. The CDR3 contains 12 residues. CDR1 is LNHDA, CDR2 SQIVND, per germline (reference sequence). Deletions cut 4 bases from V and 10 bases from J, with 11 bases between. Data came from immunoSEQ multiplex PCR; TCRdb stores just in-frame clones and leaves some out. Found here are about 35,000 clones, more than 70% of them singletons; the top ten hold 0.7% to 0.85%. The rearrangement uses TRBV19 and TRBJ2-1; D is perhaps TRBD1 (7 bases). This clonotype was obtained from a female donor in good health, enrolled as a control in a pregnancy study. The material was CD4+ T cells from peripheral blood mononuclear cells, obtained after pregnancy. This CDR3 is CASSTSGGEQFF. CDR3 nucleotides: TGTGCCAGTAGTACATCAGGGGGGGAGCAGTTCTTC.